This note documents a single T cell receptor (beta chain) sequence. The CDR3 has 15 amino acids. V shed 4 bases, J shed 1 base, and the junction held 3 bases outside the gene matches. Germline values: CDR1 KGHSH, CDR2 LQKENI. Profiling relied on immunoSEQ multiplex PCR, and the TCRdb table lists in-frame clones only, not all of them. The sample carries approximately 150,000 clones, almost 85% recorded once. These data originate in a study of blood T cell repertoires in COVID-19. The gene calls are TRBV18 and TRBJ1-1; 10 bases are a match to TRBD1. The origin of this receptor is a woman older than 75 with COVID-19, enrolled during active disease. Sequencing input: peripheral blood. The CDR3 sequence: CASSLRTGGNTEAFF. The CDR3, as DNA: TGTGCCAGCTCACTCCGGACAGGGGGGAACACTGAAGCTTTCTTT.